These 23 T cell receptor beta chains were all obtained from the same sample, sequenced in a study of PD-L1 blockade in urothelial cancer. Measured with immunoSEQ multiplex PCR; TCRdb has only the in-frame clones, and not every one. The sample lists roughly 87,000 clones, 75% to 90% seen once, with around 5.3% in the top ten. Sequenced material: PBMCs, taken around atezolizumab (anti-PD-L1) treatment. These receptors originate from a woman in her 70s with urothelial cancer.

Here the CDR3 reads CSVGFVERPGELFF. CDR3 nucleotides: TGCAGCGTTGGTTTTGTGGAGCGACCCGGGGAGCTGTTTTTT. The chain couples TRBV29-1 to TRBJ2-2; D unresolved. The V gene's germline CDR1 is SQVTM and CDR2 ANQGSEA. The V and J ends lost 4 bases and 6 bases respectively, with 15 bases between them. The CDR3 contains 14 residues.

The chain recombines TRBV7-3 with TRBJ1-1; tentatively, D is TRBD1 (5 bases). The CDR3 runs to 14 residues. Per the germline V gene, CDR1 is SGHTA and CDR2 is FQGTGA. Trimming stripped 1 base from V and 1 base from J, with 7 bases between. The CDR3: CASSLSRANTEAFF. In DNA form, the CDR3 reads TGTGCCAGCAGCTTAAGCAGGGCGAACACTGAAGCTTTCTTT.

CDR3 amino acids: CASRSGGTSGYEQYF. CDR3 nucleotide sequence: TGTGCCAGCAGGTCCGGGGGCACTAGCGGCTACGAGCAGTACTTC. The chain couples TRBV28 to TRBJ2-7; 8 nucleotides agree with TRBD2. CDR3 length: 15 residues. The ends lost 6 bases at V and 3 bases at J; junction bases unmatched: 10. Germline V gene sequence: CDR1 MDHEN, CDR2 SYDVKM.

This chain uses TRBV20-1 with TRBJ1-6; D is unresolved. V lost 5 bases, J lost 12 bases, and 8 bases lay in between. The CDR3 consists of 10 residues. Per the germline V gene, CDR1 is DFQATT and CDR2 is SNEGSKA (reference sequence). The DNA for the CDR3 is TGCAGTGCTCCCCCAGAACCCCTCCACTTT. It codes for CSAPPEPLHF.

The genes are TRBV27 and TRBJ2-3; 12 bases are shared with TRBD2. Unmatched junction bases numbered 8, after V lost 2 bases and J lost 14 bases. The length of the CDR3 is 14 residues. Germline CDR1 MNHEY, CDR2 SMNVEV (reference sequence). The CDR3: CASSLAASGGAGYF. The DNA of the CDR3 is TGTGCCAGCAGTTTAGCGGCTAGCGGGGGGGCTGGGTATTTT.

The chain recombines TRBV9 with TRBJ1-3; no clear D gene. This CDR3 region has 14 residues. Germline CDR1 SGDLS, CDR2 YYNGEE. V was pared by 0 bases and J by 5 bases, with 9 bases between. DNA for the CDR3: TGTGCCAGCAGCGTAGAAGCATTTCGAAACACCATATATTTT. Translation gives CASSVEAFRNTIYF.

This clone showed up just once. This rearrangement joins TRBV18 to TRBJ2-3; D call uncertain. Germline assignment: CDR1 KGHSH and CDR2 LQKENI. The CDR3 covers 14 residues. V lost 0 bases and J lost 2, with 6 bases in between. CDR3 in DNA: TGTGCCAGCTCACCACCGGCTCCCACAGATACGCAGTATTTT. Encoded protein: CASSPPAPTDTQYF. Full variable domain (rest looked up from reference TRBV18 and TRBJ2-3): NAGVMQNPRHLVRRRGQEARLRCSPMKGHSHVYWYRQLPEEGLKFMVYLQKENIIDESGMPKERFSAEFPKEGPSILRIQQVVRGDSAAYFCASSPPAPTDTQYFGPGTRLTVL.

This clone was seen a few times. The junction departs from the called germline gene at one end, perhaps through a read error. This chain uses TRBV5-1 with TRBJ2-1, with 10 positions matching TRBD2. CDR3 length: 17 residues. Germline V gene data show CDR1 as SGHRS and CDR2 as YFSETQ. The CDR3, as DNA: TGCGCCAGCCGCTTCGGACTAGCGGATAGCTCCTACAATGAGCAGTTCTTC. Translated, it gives CASRFGLADSSYNEQFF.

The genes are TRBV30 and TRBJ1-2; 9 bases line up with TRBD1. The CDR3 is 18 residues long. Germline V gives CDR1 GTSNPN, CDR2 SVGIG (reference sequence). Trimming at V came to 1 base and at J to 2 bases, leaving 14 bases not matched to a gene. The CDR3 is CAWSGMGQGQQANYGYTF. As DNA, the CDR3 is TGTGCCTGGAGTGGTATGGGACAGGGACAGCAGGCGAACTATGGCTACACCTTC.

The chain employs TRBV2 and TRBJ2-3; 7 nucleotides match TRBD1. This CDR3 has 13 residues. With V trimmed by 6 bases and J by 4 bases, 4 bases remained unmatched. Germline V gene sequence: CDR1 SNHLY, CDR2 FYNNEI. The CDR3 spells CASRATGPDTQYF. The CDR3 DNA is TGTGCCAGCAGGGCGACAGGGCCAGATACGCAGTATTTT.

This chain uses TRBV27 with TRBJ1-5; weak D call: TRBD1 (5 bases). V shed 4 bases and J shed 0 bases, with 16 bases lying between them. Germline V gene sequence: CDR1 MNHEY, CDR2 SMNVEV (reference sequence). The CDR3 runs to 17 residues. The CDR3 here is CASSSPQQGLSNQPQHF. CDR3 nucleotides: TGTGCCAGCAGTTCGCCTCAGCAGGGCCTTAGCAATCAGCCCCAGCATTTT.

This clone was seen just once. V usage is TRBV9 and J usage is TRBJ2-1, with D unresolved. Germline loops: CDR1 SGDLS, CDR2 YYNGEE. The V end was cut by 5 bases, the J end by 8 bases, with 20 bases between. The CDR3 consists of 15 residues. The CDR3 protein is CASSRDIIPTDEQFF. The CDR3 DNA sequence: TGTGCCAGCAGTCGCGACATAATCCCCACAGATGAGCAGTTCTTC.

The chain joins TRBV19 to TRBJ2-7; 11 bases agree with TRBD2. The trim removed 1 base at V and 5 bases at J, leaving 10 bases unmatched. This CDR3 contains 17 residues. Germline V lookup: CDR1 LNHDA, CDR2 SQIVND (reference sequence). The CDR3 DNA reads as TGTGCCAGTAGTATAGCGTGGACTAGCGGGCAGGCGGACGAGCAGTACTTC. This sequence encodes CASSIAWTSGQADEQYF.

The rearrangement links TRBV5-4 to TRBJ2-7, with D maybe TRBD2 (5 bases). Germline-derived CDR1 and CDR2 are SGHNT and YYREEE (reference sequence). V was cut by 0 bases and J by 5 bases, with 9 bases left in between. The CDR3 contains 13 residues. CDR3 sequence reads: CASSLGTGDEQYF. For the CDR3, the DNA is TGTGCCAGCAGCTTGGGGACCGGGGACGAGCAGTACTTC.

The V call is TRBV18, the J call TRBJ2-1, with 10 bases fitting TRBD2. The V segment lost 2 bases and the J segment 7 bases; nucleotides outside the gene matches: 14. CDR3 length equals 18 residues. The V gene's germline CDR1 is KGHSH and CDR2 LQKENI. As DNA, the CDR3 is TGTGCCAGCTCACCAGAATGGGCTAGCGGGAGTATAGTGAATGAGCAGTTCTTC. Protein sequence: CASSPEWASGSIVNEQFF.

V usage is TRBV6-6 and J usage is TRBJ2-7; 7 positions agree with TRBD2. The V and J ends lost 1 base and 2 bases, in that order; junction bases with no gene match: 2. The CDR3 sequence is 14 residues long. Per the germline V gene, CDR1 is MNHNY and CDR2 is SVGAGI (reference sequence). This chain's CDR3 is CASSYFAGAYEQYF. The DNA for the CDR3 is TGTGCCAGCAGTTACTTTGCGGGGGCCTACGAGCAGTACTTC.

The chain employs TRBV15 and TRBJ2-1; TRBD2 matches 13 bases. This CDR3 region has 15 residues. V lost 2 bases, J lost 8 bases, and 3 bases stayed unmatched. The V gene's germline CDR1 is LNHNV and CDR2 YYDKDF (reference sequence). CDR3 protein: CATSRTSGRAHEQFF. The CDR3 DNA reads TGTGCCACCAGCAGAACTAGCGGGAGGGCCCATGAGCAGTTCTTC.

This clone was observed a few times. The rearrangement uses TRBV10-2 and TRBJ2-1, with 9 positions matching TRBD2. Per germline, CDR1 WSHSY and CDR2 SAAADI. The CDR3 contains 16 residues. V lost 5 bases, J lost 8 bases, and 13 bases stayed unmatched. The CDR3 sequence: CASSLLREGIWYEQFF. The CDR3, as DNA: TGCGCCAGCAGTCTGTTGCGGGAGGGCATTTGGTATGAGCAGTTCTTC.

The CDR3 sequence: CASSQAPTENQPQHF. CDR3 in DNA: TGCGCCAGCAGCCAAGCCCCGACAGAGAATCAGCCCCAGCATTTT. The V call is TRBV4-1, the J call TRBJ1-5, with D possibly being TRBD1 (5 bases). Germline values: CDR1 MGHRA, CDR2 YSYEKL. This CDR3 is 15 amino acids long. Trimming removed 1 base at V and 4 bases at J, with 11 bases between.

The rearrangement uses TRBV5-1 and TRBJ2-3; D remains unclear. The CDR3 is 15 residues long. The ends were cut back, 2 bases at V and 2 bases at J, with 12 bases in the middle. Germline V gene sequence: CDR1 SGHRS, CDR2 YFSETQ. The CDR3 sequence is CASSFNPGSTDTQYF. The CDR3 coding sequence is TGCGCCAGCAGCTTCAATCCGGGTTCCACAGATACGCAGTATTTT.

The CDR3 DNA sequence: TGTGCCAGCAGCAAAGAGGGGGACAGTGGTACTGAAGCTTTCTTT. It specifies CASSKEGDSGTEAFF. V is TRBV21-1 and J is TRBJ1-1; the D call in the table, TRBD1, was not verified against the DNA. TRBV21-1 is a pseudogene segment. The length of the CDR3 is 15 residues.

This clone showed up just a few times. The gene calls are TRBV10-2 and TRBJ1-1, with D unclear. Trimming pared 3 bases from V and 1 base from J, leaving 9 bases between. Germline lookup yields CDR1 WSHSY and CDR2 SAAADI. CDR3 size: 14 residues. The CDR3: CASSERVPNTEAFF. Here the CDR3 DNA reads TGCGCCAGCAGTGAACGGGTCCCGAACACTGAAGCTTTCTTT.

The rearrangement joins TRBV5-5 to TRBJ1-4; the D gene is possibly TRBD1 (5 bases). The CDR3 runs to 15 residues. The germline V gene has CDR1 SGHKS and CDR2 YYEKEE (reference sequence). Trimming shortened V by 5 bases and J by 2 bases, and 13 bases separated the two germline ends. Here the CDR3 reads CASRFGGGTNEKLFF. The CDR3 DNA follows: TGTGCCAGCAGATTTGGGGGGGGGACTAATGAAAAACTGTTTTTT.